These T cell receptor beta chains were read from a single sample in a study of blood T cell repertoires in COVID-19. Measured with immunoSEQ multiplex PCR; TCRdb has only the in-frame clones, and not every one. The sample carries 99,000 or so clones, roughly 82% recorded once. What was sequenced was peripheral blood. Receptors were obtained from a man in his fifties or sixties with acute or convalescent COVID-19. CDR3s include the opening cysteine and the closing phenylalanine or tryptophan. D genes are given only for firm matches. Clone size appears in some rows only: once, few, many, or a class for an expanded clone.

D gene: NA; J gene: TRBJ1-6; clone size: NA; V gene: TRBV7-9; CDR3 protein: CASSPTSNSPLHF; CDR3 DNA: TGTGCCAGCAGCCCAACAAGTAATTCACCCCTCCACTTT
D gene: NA; J gene: TRBJ1-4; clone size: NA; V gene: TRBV10-3; CDR3 protein: CAIRAAGANEKLFF; CDR3 DNA: TGTGCCATCAGGGCAGCGGGGGCTAATGAAAAACTGTTTTTT
D gene: TRBD1; J gene: TRBJ2-3; clone size: NA; V gene: TRBV29-1; CDR3 protein: CSVDQGALDTQYF; CDR3 DNA: TGCAGCGTCGATCAGGGGGCTCTAGATACGCAGTATTTT
D gene: NA; J gene: TRBJ2-3; clone size: NA; V gene: TRBV5-5; CDR3 protein: CASSFRGETDTQYF; CDR3 DNA: TGTGCCAGCAGCTTCAGGGGGGAAACAGATACGCAGTATTTT
D gene: TRBD1; J gene: TRBJ1-6; clone size: NA; V gene: TRBV12-5; CDR3 protein: CASGSRGPNSPLHF; CDR3 DNA: TGTGCTAGTGGTTCCAGGGGGCCAAATTCACCCCTCCACTTT
D gene: TRBD2; J gene: TRBJ2-7; clone size: once; V gene: TRBV7-8; CDR3 protein: CASSLGVELAAHEQYF; CDR3 DNA: TGTGCCAGCAGCTTAGGAGTCGAGCTAGCGGCCCACGAGCAGTACTTC
D gene: NA; J gene: TRBJ1-5; clone size: once; V gene: TRBV7-2; CDR3 protein: CASNVGGNQPQHF; CDR3 DNA: TGTGCCAGCAATGTAGGAGGCAATCAGCCCCAGCATTTT
D gene: TRBD1; J gene: TRBJ2-1; clone size: NA; V gene: TRBV9; CDR3 protein: CASSVSGTGVLLSYNEQFF; CDR3 DNA: TGTGCCAGCAGTGTTTCCGGGACAGGGGTCCTCCTCTCCTACAATGAGCAGTTCTTC
D gene: TRBD1; J gene: TRBJ1-1; clone size: NA; V gene: TRBV5-8; CDR3 protein: CASSIDRGSAFF; CDR3 DNA: TGTGCCAGCAGCATCGACAGGGGCTCAGCTTTCTTT
D gene: TRBD1; J gene: TRBJ1-4; clone size: NA; V gene: TRBV7-2; CDR3 protein: CASSLFLNRGEKLFF; CDR3 DNA: TGTGCCAGCAGCTTGTTCCTTAACAGGGGTGAAAAACTGTTTTTT
D gene: NA; J gene: TRBJ2-3; clone size: NA; V gene: TRBV3-1/TRBV3-2; CDR3 protein: CASSQVSLPPDTQYF; CDR3 DNA: TGTGCCAGCAGCCAAGTGAGCCTACCCCCAGATACGCAGTATTTT
D gene: TRBD2; J gene: TRBJ2-3; clone size: NA; V gene: TRBV3-1/TRBV3-2; CDR3 protein: CASSQDQGGSTQYF; CDR3 DNA: TGTGCCAGCAGCCAAGATCAAGGCGGGAGCACGCAGTATTTT
D gene: TRBD1; J gene: TRBJ2-7; clone size: NA; V gene: TRBV6-1; CDR3 protein: CASSDVAQGYEQYF; CDR3 DNA: TGTGCCAGCAGTGATGTTGCACAGGGGTACGAGCAGTACTTC
D gene: NA; J gene: TRBJ1-1; clone size: NA; V gene: TRBV7-8; CDR3 protein: CASSLQGMNTEAFF; CDR3 DNA: TGTGCCAGCAGCTTGCAGGGGATGAACACTGAAGCTTTCTTT
D gene: NA; J gene: TRBJ1-6; clone size: NA; V gene: TRBV25-1; CDR3 protein: CASSRGYNSPLHF; CDR3 DNA: TGTGCCAGCAGTAGGGGCTATAATTCACCCCTCCACTTT
D gene: TRBD1; J gene: TRBJ2-3; clone size: NA; V gene: TRBV6-5; CDR3 protein: CASRRQGATDTQYF; CDR3 DNA: TGTGCCAGTAGGCGACAGGGTGCCACAGATACGCAGTATTTT
D gene: NA; J gene: TRBJ2-5; clone size: NA; V gene: TRBV7-6; CDR3 protein: CASSFEQSAETQYF; CDR3 DNA: TGTGCCAGCAGCTTTGAACAGTCCGCCGAGACCCAGTACTTC
D gene: NA; J gene: TRBJ2-3; clone size: NA; V gene: TRBV5-1; CDR3 protein: CASSLEGQGWIDTQYF; CDR3 DNA: TGCGCCAGCAGCTTGGAAGGTCAGGGTTGGATAGATACGCAGTATTTT
D gene: NA; J gene: TRBJ2-5; clone size: NA; V gene: TRBV19; CDR3 protein: CASSWGPGETQYF; CDR3 DNA: TGTGCCAGTAGTTGGGGGCCAGGGGAGACCCAGTACTTC
D gene: TRBD2; J gene: TRBJ2-1; clone size: NA; V gene: TRBV30; CDR3 protein: CAWSVSQAGGGQFF; CDR3 DNA: TGTGCCTGGAGTGTATCCCAGGCGGGGGGCGGGCAGTTCTTC
D gene: NA; J gene: TRBJ2-7; clone size: few; V gene: TRBV7-9; CDR3 protein: CASSWAGSSYEQYF; CDR3 DNA: TGTGCCAGCAGCTGGGCCGGGAGCTCCTACGAGCAGTACTTC
D gene: TRBD1; J gene: TRBJ1-2; clone size: NA; V gene: TRBV19; CDR3 protein: CASSPTNQGAQSYGYTF; CDR3 DNA: TGTGCCAGTAGTCCTACGAATCAGGGGGCGCAGAGCTATGGCTACACCTTC
D gene: TRBD2; J gene: TRBJ2-2; clone size: NA; V gene: TRBV4-1; CDR3 protein: CASSPSGSQNTGELFF; CDR3 DNA: TGCGCCAGCAGTCCTAGCGGGAGCCAGAACACCGGGGAGCTGTTTTTT
D gene: NA; J gene: TRBJ1-2; clone size: NA; V gene: TRBV7-9; CDR3 protein: CASSAEGTTNYGYTF; CDR3 DNA: TGTGCCAGCAGCGCCGAGGGCACTACGAACTATGGCTACACCTTC
D gene: NA; J gene: TRBJ2-5; clone size: NA; V gene: TRBV6-6; CDR3 protein: CASSYSNPGQETQYF; CDR3 DNA: TGTGCCAGCAGTTACTCGAATCCAGGGCAAGAGACCCAGTACTTC
D gene: TRBD1; J gene: TRBJ2-3; clone size: NA; V gene: TRBV19; CDR3 protein: CASSLDRSPPDTQYF; CDR3 DNA: TGTGCCAGTAGTTTGGACAGGTCCCCGCCAGATACGCAGTATTTT
D gene: TRBD1; J gene: TRBJ2-3; clone size: NA; V gene: TRBV5-8; CDR3 protein: CASSLQGAADTQYF; CDR3 DNA: TGTGCCAGCAGCTTGCAGGGGGCGGCAGATACGCAGTATTTT
D gene: TRBD2; J gene: TRBJ2-1; clone size: NA; V gene: TRBV11-2; CDR3 protein: CASSLDRRLAGYNEQFF; CDR3 DNA: TGTGCCAGCAGCTTAGATCGGCGACTAGCGGGCTACAATGAGCAGTTCTTC
D gene: NA; J gene: TRBJ2-2; clone size: NA; V gene: TRBV18; CDR3 protein: CASSPSADTGELFF; CDR3 DNA: TGTGCCAGCTCACCATCGGCGGACACCGGGGAGCTGTTTTTT
D gene: NA; J gene: TRBJ1-3; clone size: NA; V gene: TRBV11-2; CDR3 protein: CASRPDTGNTIYF; CDR3 DNA: TGTGCCAGCAGACCGGACACTGGAAACACCATATATTTT
D gene: NA; J gene: TRBJ2-1; clone size: NA; V gene: TRBV5-1; CDR3 protein: CASSLLGQLLNEQFF; CDR3 DNA: TGCGCCAGCAGCTTGCTAGGACAGCTGCTGAATGAGCAGTTCTTC
D gene: TRBD1; J gene: TRBJ2-7; clone size: few; V gene: TRBV2; CDR3 protein: CASSEGQTTLYEQYF; CDR3 DNA: TGTGCCAGCAGCGAGGGACAGACTACCCTATACGAGCAGTACTTC
D gene: NA; J gene: TRBJ1-1; clone size: NA; V gene: TRBV19; CDR3 protein: CASTFAGANTEAFF; CDR3 DNA: TGTGCCAGTACATTCGCGGGGGCAAACACTGAAGCTTTCTTT
D gene: TRBD2; J gene: TRBJ2-1; clone size: NA; V gene: TRBV6-6; CDR3 protein: CASSWVSGRSDEQFF; CDR3 DNA: TGTGCCAGCAGTTGGGTTAGCGGGAGATCGGATGAGCAGTTCTTC
D gene: TRBD2; J gene: TRBJ2-2; clone size: NA; V gene: TRBV5-1; CDR3 protein: CASSFRLAGNGELFF; CDR3 DNA: TGCGCCAGCAGCTTTAGACTAGCGGGAAACGGGGAGCTGTTTTTT
D gene: NA; J gene: TRBJ2-1; clone size: NA; V gene: TRBV3-1/TRBV3-2; CDR3 protein: CASSQGSGSSLKIYNEQFF; CDR3 DNA: TGTGCCAGCAGCCAAGGGTCCGGGAGCTCCCTTAAGATTTACAATGAGCAGTTCTTC
D gene: NA; J gene: TRBJ2-2; clone size: NA; V gene: TRBV24-1; CDR3 protein: CATSDFHPGGELFF; CDR3 DNA: TGTGCCACCAGTGATTTTCACCCAGGTGGGGAGCTGTTTTTT
D gene: TRBD1; J gene: TRBJ2-3; clone size: NA; V gene: TRBV7-2; CDR3 protein: CASSRKTGTPDTQYF; CDR3 DNA: TGTGCCAGCAGCCGTAAGACAGGGACCCCAGATACGCAGTATTTT
D gene: TRBD2; J gene: TRBJ2-2; clone size: NA; V gene: TRBV29-1; CDR3 protein: CSVAAGDITGELFF; CDR3 DNA: TGCAGCGTTGCAGCGGGAGATATCACCGGGGAGCTGTTTTTT
D gene: NA; J gene: TRBJ1-2; clone size: NA; V gene: TRBV19; CDR3 protein: CASSIETVTNYGYTF; CDR3 DNA: TGTGCCAGTAGTATAGAAACAGTGACTAACTATGGCTACACCTTC
D gene: NA; J gene: TRBJ1-1; clone size: NA; V gene: TRBV27; CDR3 protein: CASSFKREGELAFF; CDR3 DNA: TGTGCCAGCAGTTTTAAGCGGGAGGGAGAGTTAGCTTTCTTT
D gene: NA; J gene: TRBJ2-3; clone size: NA; V gene: TRBV7-2; CDR3 protein: CASSLVAEDTQYF; CDR3 DNA: TGTGCCAGCAGCTTAGTAGCGGAAGATACGCAGTATTTT
D gene: NA; J gene: TRBJ1-1; clone size: NA; V gene: TRBV18; CDR3 protein: CASSRGASPEAFF; CDR3 DNA: TGTGCCAGCTCACGAGGCGCATCCCCTGAAGCTTTCTTT
D gene: TRBD1; J gene: TRBJ2-2; clone size: NA; V gene: TRBV19; CDR3 protein: CASSIRTQGGTAGTGELFF; CDR3 DNA: TGTGCCAGTAGTATTCGGACACAGGGGGGCACAGCGGGCACCGGGGAGCTGTTTTTT
D gene: NA; J gene: TRBJ2-1; clone size: once; V gene: TRBV11-2; CDR3 protein: CASSLVRAHEQFF; CDR3 DNA: TGTGCCAGCAGCTTAGTCAGGGCACATGAGCAGTTCTTC
D gene: NA; J gene: TRBJ1-1; clone size: NA; V gene: TRBV29-1; CDR3 protein: CSGTGNTEAFF; CDR3 DNA: TGCAGCGGCACAGGTAACACTGAAGCTTTCTTT
D gene: TRBD1; J gene: TRBJ1-3; clone size: NA; V gene: TRBV6-5; CDR3 protein: CASSRPTGEGNTIYF; CDR3 DNA: TGTGCCAGCTCCAGGCCCACAGGGGAGGGAAACACCATATATTTT
D gene: NA; J gene: TRBJ1-1; clone size: NA; V gene: TRBV11-2; CDR3 protein: CASSLDPRGSENTEAFF; CDR3 DNA: TGTGCCAGCAGCTTAGATCCCCGCGGGTCGGAGAACACTGAAGCTTTCTTT
D gene: NA; J gene: TRBJ2-2; clone size: NA; V gene: TRBV5-4; CDR3 protein: CASSFRRDGAGELFF; CDR3 DNA: TGTGCCAGCAGCTTCCGCAGGGATGGCGCCGGGGAGCTGTTTTTT